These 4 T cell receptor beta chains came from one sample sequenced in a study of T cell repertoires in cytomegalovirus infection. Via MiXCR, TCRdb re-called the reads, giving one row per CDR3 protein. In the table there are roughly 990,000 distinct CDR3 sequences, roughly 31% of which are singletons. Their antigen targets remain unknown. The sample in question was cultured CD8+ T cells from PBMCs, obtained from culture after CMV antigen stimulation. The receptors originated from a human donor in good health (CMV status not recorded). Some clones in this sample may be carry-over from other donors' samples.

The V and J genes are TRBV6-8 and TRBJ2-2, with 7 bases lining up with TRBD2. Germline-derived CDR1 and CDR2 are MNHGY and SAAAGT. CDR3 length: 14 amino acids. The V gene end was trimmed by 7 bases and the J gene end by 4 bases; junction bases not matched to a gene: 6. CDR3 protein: CASKRAGRTGELFF. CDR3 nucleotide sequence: TGTGCCAGCAAACGAGCGGGGCGCACCGGGGAGCTGTTTTTT.

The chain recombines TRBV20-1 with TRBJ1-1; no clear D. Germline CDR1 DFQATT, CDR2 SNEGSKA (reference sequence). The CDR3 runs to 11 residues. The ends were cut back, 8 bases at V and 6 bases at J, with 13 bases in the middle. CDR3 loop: CSQRQGAEAFF. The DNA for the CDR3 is TGCAGTCAGAGACAAGGAGCTGAAGCTTTCTTT.

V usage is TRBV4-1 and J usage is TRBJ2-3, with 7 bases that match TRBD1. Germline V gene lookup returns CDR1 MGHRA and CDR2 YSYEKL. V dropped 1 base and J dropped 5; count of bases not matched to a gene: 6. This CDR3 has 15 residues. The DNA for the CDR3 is TGCGCCAGCAGCCAAGCCGACAGGGAGAGAGATACGCAGTATTTT. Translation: CASSQADRERDTQYF.

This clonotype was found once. This chain's CDR3 is CASSSGLDREYGYTF. The DNA of the CDR3 is TGTGCCAGCAGCTCAGGTTTGGATCGGGAGTATGGCTACACCTTC. V usage is TRBV7-6 and J usage is TRBJ1-2; D is undetermined. Deletions cut 4 bases from V and 5 bases from J, with 17 bases between. Germline CDR1 and CDR2: SGHVS and FNYEAQ. The CDR3 has 15 residues.